This T cell receptor beta chain was obtained from a study of T cells in Graves' hyperthyroidism and ophthalmopathy. Amplified TCR beta CDR3 regions came from RNA transcripts. First-round RT-PCR targeting the TCR CDR3 was performed with the HTBI primer set. MiXCR, run by TCRdb on the multiplex PCR reads, gives a single entry per CDR3 protein. The data contain about 400,000 distinct CDR3 sequences, 11% to 15% of them seen just once; the ten biggest clones take up 25% to 30%. The CDR3 has 18 amino acids. Unmatched junction bases numbered 15, after V lost 6 bases and J lost 8 bases. Germline CDR1 reads MNHNS; CDR2 reads SASEGT. There are a few counts of this clonotype. A patient was excluded if there was uncontrolled infection, other autoimmune disease, pregnancy or lactation.

The TCR originated in a man aged 45-65 years with Graves' ophthalmopathy. Specimen: blood. This chain links TRBV6-1 with TRBJ2-1, with 14 nucleotides matching TRBD2. The DNA of the CDR3 is TGTGCCAGCAGAGCCCGGACAGGGACTAGCGGGAGTCTCTATGAGCAGTTCTTC. Its protein product is CASRARTGTSGSLYEQFF.